The present T cell receptor beta chain was sequenced within a study of OX40 agonist ivuxolimab in advanced cancers. In the study overall: Patients received ivuxolimab, an intravenous treatment, every 2 weeks at 0.01 to 10 mg/kg.

Germline CDR1 reads MNHEY; CDR2 reads SVGAGI. V was shortened by 5 bases and J by 3 bases, with 14 bases between the two germline ends. This CDR3 is built from 14 residues. Using immunoSEQ multiplex PCR, the repertoire was profiled, and TCRdb retains in-frame clones only, with some absent. The sample includes more than 65,000 clones, 92% of them seen just once. The chain is built from TRBV6-5 and TRBJ2-7, with D tentatively TRBD2 (5 bases). The sample was CD4+ or CD8+ T cells sorted from blood, taken in a trial of the OX40 agonist ivuxolimab. This receptor was taken from an adult with an advanced solid tumor such as melanoma, head and neck, liver or kidney cancer. The CDR3 region is CASSPRGFGYEQYF. As DNA, the CDR3 is TGTGCCAGCAGTCCCCGCGGGTTTGGCTACGAGCAGTACTTC.